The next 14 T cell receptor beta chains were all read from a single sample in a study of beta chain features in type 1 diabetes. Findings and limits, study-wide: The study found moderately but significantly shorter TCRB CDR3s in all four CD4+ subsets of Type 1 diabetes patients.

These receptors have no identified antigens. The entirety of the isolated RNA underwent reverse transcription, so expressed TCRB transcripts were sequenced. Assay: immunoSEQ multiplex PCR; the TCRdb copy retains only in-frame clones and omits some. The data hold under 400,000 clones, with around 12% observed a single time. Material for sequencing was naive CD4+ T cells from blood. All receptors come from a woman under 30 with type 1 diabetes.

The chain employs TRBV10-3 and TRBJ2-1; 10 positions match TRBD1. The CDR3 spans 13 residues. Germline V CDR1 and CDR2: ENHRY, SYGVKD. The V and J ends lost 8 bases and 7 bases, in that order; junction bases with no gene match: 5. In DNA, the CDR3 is TGTGCCATCGGGGGGACAGGGGAAAATGAGCAGTTCTTC. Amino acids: CAIGGTGENEQFF.

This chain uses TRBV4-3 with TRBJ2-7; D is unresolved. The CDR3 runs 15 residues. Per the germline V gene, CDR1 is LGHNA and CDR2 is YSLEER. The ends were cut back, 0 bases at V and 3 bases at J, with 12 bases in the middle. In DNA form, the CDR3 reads TGCGCCAGCAGCCAAGATTCGAGAGCAAACTACGAGCAGTACTTC. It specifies CASSQDSRANYEQYF.

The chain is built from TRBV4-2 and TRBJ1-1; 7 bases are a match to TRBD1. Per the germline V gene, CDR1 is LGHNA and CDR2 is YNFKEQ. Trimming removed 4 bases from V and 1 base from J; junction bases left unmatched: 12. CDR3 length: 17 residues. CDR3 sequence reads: CASSRIQGGASNTEAFF. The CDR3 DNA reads TGTGCCAGCAGCCGCATCCAGGGGGGAGCCTCGAACACTGAAGCTTTCTTT.

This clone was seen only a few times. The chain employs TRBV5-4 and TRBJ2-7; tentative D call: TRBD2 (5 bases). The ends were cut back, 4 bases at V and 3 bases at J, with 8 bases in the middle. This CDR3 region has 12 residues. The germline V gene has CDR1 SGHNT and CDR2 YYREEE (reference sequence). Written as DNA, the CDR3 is TGTGCCAGCAGCGGTGCGGGCTACGAGCAGTACTTC. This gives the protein CASSGAGYEQYF.

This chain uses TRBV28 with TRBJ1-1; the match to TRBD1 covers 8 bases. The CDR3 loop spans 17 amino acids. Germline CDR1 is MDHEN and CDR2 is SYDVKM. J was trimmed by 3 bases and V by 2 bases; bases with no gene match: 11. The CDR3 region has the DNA TGTGCCAGCAGTTTACCCTCCAAGGACAGGGTGGACACTGAAGCTTTCTTT. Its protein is CASSLPSKDRVDTEAFF.

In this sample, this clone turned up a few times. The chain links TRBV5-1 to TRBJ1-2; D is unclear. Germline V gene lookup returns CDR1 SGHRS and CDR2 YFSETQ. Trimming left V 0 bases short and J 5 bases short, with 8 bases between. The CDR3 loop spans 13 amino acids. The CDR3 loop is CASSLGQIYGYTF. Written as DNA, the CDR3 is TGCGCCAGCAGCTTGGGCCAGATTTATGGCTACACCTTC.

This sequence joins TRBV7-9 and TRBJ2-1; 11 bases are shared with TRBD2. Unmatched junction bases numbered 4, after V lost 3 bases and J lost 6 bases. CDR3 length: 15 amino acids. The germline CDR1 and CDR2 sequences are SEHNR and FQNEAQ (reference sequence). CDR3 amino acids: CASSLGLAEGNEQFF. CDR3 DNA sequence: TGTGCCAGCAGCTTGGGACTAGCGGAGGGCAATGAGCAGTTCTTC.

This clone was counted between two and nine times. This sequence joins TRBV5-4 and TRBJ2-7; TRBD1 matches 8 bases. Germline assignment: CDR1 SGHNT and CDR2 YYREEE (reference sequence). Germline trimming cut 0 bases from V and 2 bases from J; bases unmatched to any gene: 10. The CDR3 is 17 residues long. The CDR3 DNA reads TGTGCCAGCAGCTTGGCGACAACAGGGGGACGGACCTACGAGCAGTACTTC. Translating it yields CASSLATTGGRTYEQYF.

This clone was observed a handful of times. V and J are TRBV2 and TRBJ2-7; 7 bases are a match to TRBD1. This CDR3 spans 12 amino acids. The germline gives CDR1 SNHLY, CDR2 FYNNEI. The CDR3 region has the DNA TGTCTGGCAGGGGGATCCACCTACGAGCAGTACTTC. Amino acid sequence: CLAGGSTYEQYF.

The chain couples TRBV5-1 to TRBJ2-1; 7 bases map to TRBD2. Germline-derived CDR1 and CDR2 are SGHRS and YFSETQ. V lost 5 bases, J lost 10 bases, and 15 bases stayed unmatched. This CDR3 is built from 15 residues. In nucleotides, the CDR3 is TGCGCCAGCAGACCGGGTACAGGCGCCGGGGGGGAGCAGTTCTTC. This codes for CASRPGTGAGGEQFF.

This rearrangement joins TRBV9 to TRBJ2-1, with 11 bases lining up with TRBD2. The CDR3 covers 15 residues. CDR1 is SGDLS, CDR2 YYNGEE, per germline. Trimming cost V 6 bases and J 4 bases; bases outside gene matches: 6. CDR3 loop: CASNVGTSGYNEQFF. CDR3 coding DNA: TGTGCCAGCAACGTGGGGACTAGCGGATACAATGAGCAGTTCTTC.

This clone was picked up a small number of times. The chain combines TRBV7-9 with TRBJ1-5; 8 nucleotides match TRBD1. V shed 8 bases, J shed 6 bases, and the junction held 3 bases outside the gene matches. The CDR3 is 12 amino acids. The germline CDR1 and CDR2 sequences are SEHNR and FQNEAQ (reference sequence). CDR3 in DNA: TGTGCCAGCGGACAGGGAGGTCAGCCCCAGCATTTT. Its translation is CASGQGGQPQHF.

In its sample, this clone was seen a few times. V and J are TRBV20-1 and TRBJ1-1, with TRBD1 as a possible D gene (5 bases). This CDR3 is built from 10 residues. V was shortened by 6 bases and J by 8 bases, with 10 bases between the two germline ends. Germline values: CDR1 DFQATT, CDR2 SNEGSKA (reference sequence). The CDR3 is CSAHRYEAFF. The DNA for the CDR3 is TGCAGTGCCCACAGGTACGAAGCTTTCTTT.

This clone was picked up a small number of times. The CDR3 DNA sequence: TGTGCCAGTAGTGCCAGTCCGGGACAGGGCGAGCAGTACTTC. It is translated as CASSASPGQGEQYF. The chain uses TRBV19 and TRBJ2-7; TRBD1 matches 9 bases. Germline V CDR1 and CDR2: LNHDA, SQIVND (reference sequence). The trim removed 5 bases at V and 6 bases at J, leaving 8 bases unmatched. This CDR3 has 14 amino acids.